This TCR beta chain appears in the sequencing data of a study of T cell repertoires in ileal Crohn's disease. Time point: neoterminal ileum biopsy at postoperative endoscopy, about 6 months after surgery. CDR1 is SGHTA, CDR2 FQGTGA, per germline. V shed 4 bases and J 4 bases; nucleotides not matched to a gene: 6. The CDR3 has 15 residues. This table comes from immunoSEQ multiplex PCR, and its TCRdb copy is limited to in-frame clones, with some not included. The sample consists of 11,000 or so clones, around 75% of them appearing once. This clonotype was obtained from an adult with Crohn's disease. The V gene is TRBV7-3, the J gene TRBJ2-1; 8 nucleotides align to TRBD2. Sequencing input: ileal tissue. The CDR3: CASSSRGGSYNEQFF. In DNA form, the CDR3 reads TGTGCCAGCAGCTCGCGCGGGGGGTCTTACAATGAGCAGTTCTTC. The whole variable domain, filled in from reference TRBV7-3 and TRBJ2-1, reads GAGVSQTPSNKVTEKGKYVELRCDPISGHTALYWYRQSLGQGPEFLIYFQGTGAADDSGLPNDRFFAVRPEGSVSTLKIQRTERGDSAVYLCASSSRGGSYNEQFFGPGTRLTVL.